This T cell receptor (beta chain) was profiled in a study of control samples from healthy donors and cancer patients. The repertoire was sequenced with immunoSEQ multiplex PCR; TCRdb's copy has only in-frame clones and lacks some. The table shows 60,000 or so clones, with roughly 88% occurring only once. The CDR3 consists of 14 residues. Trimming took off 4 bases at V and 10 bases at J, with 17 bases between the two ends. Germline-derived CDR1 and CDR2 are SGHTA and FQGTGA. The receptor was isolated from a man between 50 and 59 years old in good health. The chain joins TRBV7-3 to TRBJ2-1; possible D gene TRBD1, 6 bases. What was sequenced was blood. CDR3 loop: CASSSSGGPGEQFF. CDR3 nucleotides: TGTGCCAGCAGCTCCAGTGGGGGCCCCGGGGAGCAGTTCTTC. Full variable domain (missing parts from reference TRBV7-3 and TRBJ2-1): GAGVSQTPSNKVTEKGKYVELRCDPISGHTALYWYRQSLGQGPEFLIYFQGTGAADDSGLPNDRFFAVRPEGSVSTLKIQRTERGDSAVYLCASSSSGGPGEQFFGPGTRLTVL.